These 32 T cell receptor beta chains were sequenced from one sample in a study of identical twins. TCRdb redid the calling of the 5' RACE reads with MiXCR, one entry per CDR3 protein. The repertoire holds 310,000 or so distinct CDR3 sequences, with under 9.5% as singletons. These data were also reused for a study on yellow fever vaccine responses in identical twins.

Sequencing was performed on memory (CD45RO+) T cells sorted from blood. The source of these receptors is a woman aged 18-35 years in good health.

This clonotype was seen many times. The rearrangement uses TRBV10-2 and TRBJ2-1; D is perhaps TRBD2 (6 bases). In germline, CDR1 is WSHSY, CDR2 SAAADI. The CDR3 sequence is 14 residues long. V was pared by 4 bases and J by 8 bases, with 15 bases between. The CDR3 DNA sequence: TGCGCCAGCAGTGGGGACTCCTACACCCATGAGCAGTTCTTC. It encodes CASSGDSYTHEQFF.

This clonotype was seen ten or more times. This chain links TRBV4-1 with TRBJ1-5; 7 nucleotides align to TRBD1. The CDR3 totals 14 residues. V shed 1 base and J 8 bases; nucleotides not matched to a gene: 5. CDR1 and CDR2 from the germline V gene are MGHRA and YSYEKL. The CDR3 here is CASSQGQGVKPQHF. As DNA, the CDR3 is TGCGCCAGCAGCCAAGGCCAGGGGGTTAAGCCCCAGCATTTT.

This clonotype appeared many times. In nucleotides, the CDR3 is TGCGCCAGCAGCTTGGTCGGCAGCTCCGGGGAAAAACTGTTTTTT. This codes for CASSLVGSSGEKLFF. The chain recombines TRBV5-1 with TRBJ1-4, with no clear D. CDR1 SGHRS and CDR2 YFSETQ come from the germline V gene. The ends were cut back, 0 bases at V and 8 bases at J, with 14 bases in the middle. The CDR3 covers 15 residues.

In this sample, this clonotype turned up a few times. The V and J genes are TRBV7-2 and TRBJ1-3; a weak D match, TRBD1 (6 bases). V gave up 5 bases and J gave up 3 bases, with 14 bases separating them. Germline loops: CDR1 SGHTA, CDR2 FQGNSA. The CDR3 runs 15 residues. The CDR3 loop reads CASSPPGTNGNTIYF. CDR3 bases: TGTGCCAGCAGCCCACCTGGGACAAATGGAAACACCATATATTTT.

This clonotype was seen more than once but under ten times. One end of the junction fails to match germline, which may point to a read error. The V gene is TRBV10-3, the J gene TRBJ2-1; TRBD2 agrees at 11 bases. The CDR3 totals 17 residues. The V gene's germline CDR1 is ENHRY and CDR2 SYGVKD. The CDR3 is CAMSDLAGGSSYNEQFF. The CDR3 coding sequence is TGTGCCATGAGTGATTTAGCGGGAGGGAGCTCCTACAATGAGCAGTTCTTC.

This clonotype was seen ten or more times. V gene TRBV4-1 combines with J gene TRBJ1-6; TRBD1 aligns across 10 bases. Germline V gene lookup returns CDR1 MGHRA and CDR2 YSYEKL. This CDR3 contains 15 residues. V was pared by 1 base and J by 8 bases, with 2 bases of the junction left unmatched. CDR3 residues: CASSQAGTGDSPLHF. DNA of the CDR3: TGCGCCAGCAGCCAAGCCGGGACAGGGGATTCACCCCTCCACTTT.

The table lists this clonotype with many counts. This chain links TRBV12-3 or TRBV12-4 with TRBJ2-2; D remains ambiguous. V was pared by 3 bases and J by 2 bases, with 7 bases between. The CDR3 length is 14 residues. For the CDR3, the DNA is TGTGCCAGCAGTTTGTATCCCAACACCGGGGAGCTGTTTTTT. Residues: CASSLYPNTGELFF.

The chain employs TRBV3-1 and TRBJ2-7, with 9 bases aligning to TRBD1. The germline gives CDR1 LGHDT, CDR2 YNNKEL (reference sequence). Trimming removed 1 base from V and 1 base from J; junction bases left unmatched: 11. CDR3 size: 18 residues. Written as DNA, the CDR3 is TGTGCCAGCAGCCAAGCCAGGCACCGGGACAGGGTGTCCTACGAGCAGTACTTC. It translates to CASSQARHRDRVSYEQYF.

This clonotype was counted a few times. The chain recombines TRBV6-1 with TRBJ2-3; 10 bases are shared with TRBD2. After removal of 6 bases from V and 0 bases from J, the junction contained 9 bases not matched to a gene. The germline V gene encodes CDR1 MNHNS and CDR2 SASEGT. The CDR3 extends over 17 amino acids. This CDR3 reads CASRTTSGPISTDTQYF. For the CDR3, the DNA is TGTGCCAGCAGGACGACTAGCGGGCCTATTAGCACAGATACGCAGTATTTT.

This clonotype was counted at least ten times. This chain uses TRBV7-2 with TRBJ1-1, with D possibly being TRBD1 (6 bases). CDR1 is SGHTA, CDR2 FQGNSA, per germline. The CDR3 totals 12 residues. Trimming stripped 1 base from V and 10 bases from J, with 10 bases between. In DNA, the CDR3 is TGTGCCAGCAGCTTAGGAGGGGGTGTAGCTTTCTTT. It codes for CASSLGGGVAFF.

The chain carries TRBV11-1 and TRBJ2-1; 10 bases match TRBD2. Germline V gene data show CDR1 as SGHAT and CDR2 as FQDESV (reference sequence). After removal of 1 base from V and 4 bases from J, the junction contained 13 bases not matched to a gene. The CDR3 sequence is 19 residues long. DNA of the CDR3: TGTGCCAGCAGCTTAGGGTTGCTGACTAGCGGGCTACGATACAATGAGCAGTTCTTC. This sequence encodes CASSLGLLTSGLRYNEQFF.

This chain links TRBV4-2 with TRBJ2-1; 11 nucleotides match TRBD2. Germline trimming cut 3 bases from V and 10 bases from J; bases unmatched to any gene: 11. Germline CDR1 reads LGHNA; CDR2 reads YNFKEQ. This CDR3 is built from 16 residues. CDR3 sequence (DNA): TGTGCCAGCAGCCAGCCTGGGACTAGCGGAACTCCAGAGCAGTTCTTC. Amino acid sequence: CASSQPGTSGTPEQFF.

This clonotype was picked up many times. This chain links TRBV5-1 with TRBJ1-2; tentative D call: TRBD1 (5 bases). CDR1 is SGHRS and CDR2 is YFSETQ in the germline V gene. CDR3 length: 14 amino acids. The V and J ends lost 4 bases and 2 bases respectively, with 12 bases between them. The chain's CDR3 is CASSMLDTNYGYTF. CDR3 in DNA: TGCGCCAGCAGCATGCTGGACACAAACTATGGCTACACCTTC.

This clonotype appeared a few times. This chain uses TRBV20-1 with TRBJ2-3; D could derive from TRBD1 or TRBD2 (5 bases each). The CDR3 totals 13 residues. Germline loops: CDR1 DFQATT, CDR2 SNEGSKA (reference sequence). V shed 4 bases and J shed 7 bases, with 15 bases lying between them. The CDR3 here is CSATGPTTHTQYF. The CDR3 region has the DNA TGCAGTGCTACGGGGCCGACAACACATACGCAGTATTTT.

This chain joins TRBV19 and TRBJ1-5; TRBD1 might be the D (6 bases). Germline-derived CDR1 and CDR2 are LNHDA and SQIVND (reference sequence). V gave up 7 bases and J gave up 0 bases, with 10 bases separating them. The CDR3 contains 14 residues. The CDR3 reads CASTPRGSNQPQHF. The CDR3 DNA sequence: TGTGCCAGTACCCCCAGGGGTAGCAATCAGCCCCAGCATTTT. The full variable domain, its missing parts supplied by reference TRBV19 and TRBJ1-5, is DGGITQSPKYLFRKEGQNVTLSCEQNLNHDAMYWYRQDPGQGLRLIYYSQIVNDFQKGDIAEGYSVSREKKESFPLTVTSAQKNPTAFYLCASTPRGSNQPQHFGDGTRLSIL.

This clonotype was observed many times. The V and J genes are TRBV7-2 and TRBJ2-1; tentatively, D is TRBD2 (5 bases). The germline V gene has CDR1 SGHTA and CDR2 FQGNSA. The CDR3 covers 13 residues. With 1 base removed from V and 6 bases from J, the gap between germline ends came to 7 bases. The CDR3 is CASSLESGNEQFF. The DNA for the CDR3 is TGTGCCAGCAGCTTAGAAAGCGGCAATGAGCAGTTCTTC.

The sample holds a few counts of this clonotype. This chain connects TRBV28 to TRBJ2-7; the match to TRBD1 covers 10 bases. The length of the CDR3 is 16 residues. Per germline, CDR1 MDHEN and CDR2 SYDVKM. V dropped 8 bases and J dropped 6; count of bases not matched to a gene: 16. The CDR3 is CASETLRDRGFREQYF. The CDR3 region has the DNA TGTGCCAGCGAGACGCTCCGGGACAGGGGATTCCGCGAGCAGTACTTC.

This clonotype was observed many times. The CDR3 loop reads CSVEVSDRSYEQYV. DNA of the CDR3: TGCAGCGTTGAAGTAAGCGACAGAAGTTACGAGCAGTACGTC. The gene calls are TRBV29-1 and TRBJ2-7; D perhaps matches TRBD1 (5 bases). Trimming removed 1 base at V and 4 bases at J, with 14 bases between. Germline CDR1 is SQVTM and CDR2 is ANQGSEA. The CDR3 has 14 residues.

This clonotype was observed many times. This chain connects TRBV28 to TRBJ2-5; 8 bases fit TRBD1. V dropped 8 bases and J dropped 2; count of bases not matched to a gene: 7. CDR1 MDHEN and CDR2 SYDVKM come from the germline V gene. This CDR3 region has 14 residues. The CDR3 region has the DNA TGTGCCAGCGCTTGGGACAGGAGACAAGAGACCCAGTACTTC. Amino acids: CASAWDRRQETQYF.

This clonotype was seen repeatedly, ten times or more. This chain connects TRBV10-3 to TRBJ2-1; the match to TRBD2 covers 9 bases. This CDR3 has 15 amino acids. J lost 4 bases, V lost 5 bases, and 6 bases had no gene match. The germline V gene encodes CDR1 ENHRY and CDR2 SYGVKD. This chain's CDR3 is CAISSTSGTYNEQFF. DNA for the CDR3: TGTGCCATCAGTTCGACTAGCGGAACATACAATGAGCAGTTCTTC.

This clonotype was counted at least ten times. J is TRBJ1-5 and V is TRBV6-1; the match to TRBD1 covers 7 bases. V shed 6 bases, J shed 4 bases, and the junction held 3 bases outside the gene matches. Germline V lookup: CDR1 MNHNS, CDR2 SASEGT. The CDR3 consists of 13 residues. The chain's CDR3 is CASSGTENQPQHF. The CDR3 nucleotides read TGTGCCAGCAGCGGGACAGAGAATCAGCCCCAGCATTTT.

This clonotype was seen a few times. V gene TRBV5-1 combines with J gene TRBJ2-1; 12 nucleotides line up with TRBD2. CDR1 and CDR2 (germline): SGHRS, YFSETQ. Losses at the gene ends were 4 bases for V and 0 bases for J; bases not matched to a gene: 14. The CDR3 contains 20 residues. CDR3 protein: CASSPKTTSGGPSSYNEQFF. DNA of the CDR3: TGCGCCAGCAGCCCAAAAACGACTAGCGGGGGCCCCAGCTCCTACAATGAGCAGTTCTTC.

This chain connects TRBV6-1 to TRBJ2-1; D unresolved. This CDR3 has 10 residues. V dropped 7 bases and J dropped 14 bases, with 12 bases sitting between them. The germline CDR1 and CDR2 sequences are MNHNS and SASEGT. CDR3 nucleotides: TGTGCCAGCATTATCCCCTGGGAGTTCTTC. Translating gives CASIIPWEFF.

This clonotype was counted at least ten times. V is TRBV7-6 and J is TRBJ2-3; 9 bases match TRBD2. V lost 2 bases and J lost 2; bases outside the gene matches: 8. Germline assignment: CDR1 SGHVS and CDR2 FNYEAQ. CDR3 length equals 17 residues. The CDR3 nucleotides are TGTGCCAGCAGCTTAAAGGCGGGAGGGCAGGTCACAGATACGCAGTATTTT. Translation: CASSLKAGGQVTDTQYF.

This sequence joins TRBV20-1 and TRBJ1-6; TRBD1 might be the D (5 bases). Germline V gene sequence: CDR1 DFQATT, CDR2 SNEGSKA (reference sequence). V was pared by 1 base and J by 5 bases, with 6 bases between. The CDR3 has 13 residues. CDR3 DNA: TGCAGTGCTAGAGGGGGCAATAATTCACCCCTCCACTTT. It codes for CSARGGNNSPLHF.

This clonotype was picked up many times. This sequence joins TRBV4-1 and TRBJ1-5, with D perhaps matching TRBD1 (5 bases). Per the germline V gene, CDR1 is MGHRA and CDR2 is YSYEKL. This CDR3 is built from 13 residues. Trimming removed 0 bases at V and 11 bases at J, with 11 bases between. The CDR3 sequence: CASSQDPGGSQHF. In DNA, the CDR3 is TGCGCCAGCAGCCAAGATCCCGGGGGGTCCCAGCATTTT.

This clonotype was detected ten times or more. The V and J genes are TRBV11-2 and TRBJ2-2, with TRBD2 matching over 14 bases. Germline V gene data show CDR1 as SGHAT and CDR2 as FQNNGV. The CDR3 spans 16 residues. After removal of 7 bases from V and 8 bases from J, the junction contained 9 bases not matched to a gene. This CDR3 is CASNHRLAGGPGELFF. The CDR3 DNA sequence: TGTGCCAGCAACCACCGACTAGCGGGGGGGCCGGGGGAGCTGTTTTTT.

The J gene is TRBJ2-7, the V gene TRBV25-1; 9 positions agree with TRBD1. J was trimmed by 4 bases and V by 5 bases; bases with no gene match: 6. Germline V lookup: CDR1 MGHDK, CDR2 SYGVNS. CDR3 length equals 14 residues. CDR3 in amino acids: CASSNRDRVYEQYF. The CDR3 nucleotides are TGTGCCAGCAGTAACCGGGACAGGGTGTACGAGCAGTACTTC.

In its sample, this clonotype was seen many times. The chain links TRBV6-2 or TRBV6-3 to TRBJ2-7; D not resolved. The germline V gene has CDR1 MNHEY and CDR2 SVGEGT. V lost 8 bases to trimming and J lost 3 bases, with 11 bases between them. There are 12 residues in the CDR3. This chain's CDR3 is CASATSFYEQYF. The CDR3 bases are TGTGCCAGCGCTACTTCCTTCTACGAGCAGTACTTC.

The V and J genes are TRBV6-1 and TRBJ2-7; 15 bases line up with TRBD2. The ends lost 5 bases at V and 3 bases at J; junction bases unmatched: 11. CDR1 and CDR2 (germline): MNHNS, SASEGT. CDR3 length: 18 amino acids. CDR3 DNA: TGTGCCAGCAGTCTCGGGACTAGCGGGAGGCTCTTTTTCTACGAGCAGTACTTC. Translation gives CASSLGTSGRLFFYEQYF.

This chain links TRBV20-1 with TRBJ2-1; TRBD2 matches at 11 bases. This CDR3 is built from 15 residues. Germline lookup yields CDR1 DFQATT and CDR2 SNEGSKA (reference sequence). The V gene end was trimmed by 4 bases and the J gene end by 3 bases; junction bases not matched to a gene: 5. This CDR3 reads CSATPLAGDYNEQFF. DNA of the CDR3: TGCAGTGCTACCCCACTAGCGGGAGACTACAATGAGCAGTTCTTC.

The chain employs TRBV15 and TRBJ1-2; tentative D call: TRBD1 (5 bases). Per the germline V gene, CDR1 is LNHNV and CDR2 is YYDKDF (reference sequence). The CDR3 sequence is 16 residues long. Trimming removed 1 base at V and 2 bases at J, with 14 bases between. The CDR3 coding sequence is TGTGCCACCAGCAGAGGCCCCCCCAGGGAGAACTATGGCTACACCTTC. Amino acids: CATSRGPPRENYGYTF. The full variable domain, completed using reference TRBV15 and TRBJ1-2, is DAMVIQNPRYQVTQFGKPVTLSCSQTLNHNVMYWYQQKSSQAPKLLFHYYDKDFNNEADTPDNFQSRRPNTSFCFLDIRSPGLGDTAMYLCATSRGPPRENYGYTFGSGTRLTVV.